The 29 T cell receptor beta chains reported below all come from one sample, sequenced in a study of shared clonotypes between healthy human individuals. Selected positively for CCR7 and CD45RO-negative, naive CD8 cells excluded terminally differentiated effector memory CD45RA+ cells. Libraries were prepared by immunoSEQ multiplex PCR; TCRdb keeps only in-frame clonotypes and omits some of them. The data hold more than 600,000 clones, with roughly nine tenths observed a single time. The sequencing sample was made of naive CD8+ T cells sorted from blood. The receptors come from a man aged 30-40 years in good health.

The V gene is TRBV5-1, the J gene TRBJ2-2; D is undetermined. CDR3 length: 13 amino acids. V was shortened by 7 bases and J by 4 bases, with 11 bases between the two germline ends. The germline V gene has CDR1 SGHRS and CDR2 YFSETQ. This chain's CDR3 is CASGGARTGELFF. The DNA for the CDR3 is TGCGCCAGCGGTGGTGCGCGCACCGGGGAGCTGTTTTTT.

The chain is built from TRBV29-1 and TRBJ2-2; D is ambiguous. The germline V gene has CDR1 SQVTM and CDR2 ANQGSEA. V was shortened by 1 base and J by 9 bases, with 15 bases between the two germline ends. CDR3 length: 14 amino acids. The CDR3 DNA reads TGCAGCGTTGAAGGACTGAACTCACACCGGGAGCTGTTTTTT. Encoded protein: CSVEGLNSHRELFF.

This clone appeared a single time. The chain links TRBV29-1 to TRBJ1-1; 8 bases are a match to TRBD1. The V and J ends lost 6 bases and 3 bases, in that order; junction bases with no gene match: 6. The CDR3 runs to 13 residues. CDR1 is SQVTM and CDR2 is ANQGSEA in the germline V gene. The CDR3 reads CSVQGAFDTEAFF. The CDR3 DNA is TGCAGCGTCCAGGGGGCGTTTGACACTGAAGCTTTCTTT.

The chain uses TRBV2 and TRBJ2-5, with D hard to call. The DNA end favors TRBJ2-7, so the J call may be wrong. CDR1 SNHLY and CDR2 FYNNEI come from the germline V gene. CDR3 length: 13 residues. CDR3 in amino acids: CASSSSWSYEQYF. The CDR3 DNA follows: TGTGCCAGCAGTTCGTCATGGTCCTACGAGCAGTACTTC.

This chain links TRBV5-1 with TRBJ1-1; 7 bases fit TRBD1. With 2 bases clipped from V and 6 bases from J, the junction kept 7 bases outside the gene matches. From germline, CDR1 is SGHRS and CDR2 YFSETQ. There are 14 residues in the CDR3. CDR3 nucleotides: TGCGCCAGCAGCTTTAACAGGGGTTGGGCTGAAGCTTTCTTT. This encodes CASSFNRGWAEAFF.

The rearrangement uses TRBV10-3 and TRBJ2-7; no reliable D call. The CDR3 totals 16 residues. The V and J ends lost 0 bases and 6 bases respectively, with 18 bases between them. Germline CDR1 and CDR2: ENHRY and SYGVKD. Here the CDR3 reads CAISESVQVGNREQYF. The CDR3 bases are TGTGCCATCAGTGAGTCGGTGCAAGTGGGAAACCGCGAGCAGTACTTC.

This chain links TRBV27 with TRBJ2-7; D is tentatively TRBD1 or TRBD2 (6 bases each). Germline V gene sequence: CDR1 MNHEY, CDR2 SMNVEV (reference sequence). Trimming took off 5 bases at V and 6 bases at J, with 23 bases between the two ends. The CDR3 sequence is 16 residues long. The CDR3 reads CASSRVGGPPLPEQYF. The CDR3 DNA follows: TGTGCCAGCAGTCGCGTTGGGGGGCCCCCGCTTCCCGAGCAGTACTTC.

The V and J genes are TRBV29-1 and TRBJ2-7; unclear D gene. V dropped 4 bases and J dropped 0 bases, with 10 bases sitting between them. CDR3 size: 13 residues. CDR1 SQVTM and CDR2 ANQGSEA come from the germline V gene. CDR3 in amino acids: CSVVSQSSYEQYF. CDR3 sequence (DNA): TGCAGCGTTGTATCCCAGAGCTCCTACGAGCAGTACTTC.

The J gene is TRBJ2-1, the V gene TRBV11-3, with 10 bases matching TRBD2. Per germline, CDR1 SGHNT and CDR2 YENEEA. This CDR3 has 16 amino acids. The V segment lost 5 bases and the J segment 5 bases; nucleotides outside the gene matches: 9. The CDR3 region has the DNA TGTGCCAGCAGCCTAAGCGGGAGGGCAAAGAACAATGAGCAGTTCTTC. Its protein is CASSLSGRAKNNEQFF. Using reference TRBV11-3 and TRBJ2-1 for the parts outside the CDR3, the full variable domain is EAGVVQSPRYKIIEKKQPVAFWCNPISGHNTLYWYLQNLGQGPELLIRYENEEAVDDSQLPKDRFSAERLKGVDSTLKIQPAELGDSAVYLCASSLSGRAKNNEQFFGPGTRLTVL.

V is TRBV19 and J is TRBJ2-7, with 7 positions matching TRBD2. V gave up 5 bases and J gave up 3 bases; unmatched junction bases: 7. The CDR3 runs to 14 residues. Germline V gene data show CDR1 as LNHDA and CDR2 as SQIVND (reference sequence). The CDR3, as DNA: TGTGCCAGTAGTCCGGGGGGTATTGGCTACGAGCAGTACTTC. Amino acids: CASSPGGIGYEQYF.

The CDR3 DNA is TGTGCCAGCAGCCGGGACGTCCTGACCTACGAGCAGTACTTC. Protein sequence: CASSRDVLTYEQYF. This chain joins TRBV11-2 and TRBJ2-7; D is possibly TRBD1 or TRBD2 (5 bases each). Trimming removed 5 bases at V and 2 bases at J, with 13 bases between. Germline V CDR1 and CDR2: SGHAT, FQNNGV. The CDR3 spans 14 residues.

This clone was seen only once. The rearrangement joins TRBV10-3 to TRBJ2-4; 9 bases align to TRBD1. Germline V gene data show CDR1 as ENHRY and CDR2 as SYGVKD. The CDR3 runs 15 residues. V gave up 5 bases and J gave up 6 bases; unmatched junction bases: 8. CDR3 in amino acids: CAISPEVTGGNIQYF. In nucleotides, the CDR3 is TGTGCCATCAGTCCGGAGGTGACAGGGGGAAACATTCAGTACTTC.

This clone was counted between two and nine times. The chain employs TRBV28 and TRBJ1-1; D remains unclear. The CDR3 loop spans 13 amino acids. The V and J ends lost 4 bases and 1 base respectively, with 7 bases between them. The germline V gene encodes CDR1 MDHEN and CDR2 SYDVKM. CDR3: CASSYAGNTEAFF. CDR3 in DNA: TGTGCCAGCAGTTATGCAGGGAACACTGAAGCTTTCTTT.

The chain joins TRBV30 to TRBJ2-1; the match to TRBD2 covers 8 bases. V was clipped by 3 bases and J by 6 bases; unmatched bases: 4. CDR3 length equals 13 residues. In germline, CDR1 is GTSNPN, CDR2 SVGIG (reference sequence). The CDR3 protein is CAWRGSGTNEQFF. DNA for the CDR3: TGTGCCTGGAGAGGTAGCGGGACCAATGAGCAGTTCTTC. Full variable domain (remainder filled in from reference TRBV30 and TRBJ2-1): SQTIHQWPATLVQPVGSPLSLECTVEGTSNPNLYWYRQAAGRGLQLLFYSVGIGQISSEVPQNLSASRPQDRQFILSSKKLLLSDSGFYLCAWRGSGTNEQFFGPGTRLTVL.

The chain is built from TRBV27 and TRBJ2-7; TRBD2 aligns across 12 bases. CDR1 is MNHEY, CDR2 SMNVEV, per germline (reference sequence). Trimming removed 2 bases from V and 3 bases from J; junction bases left unmatched: 8. The CDR3 is 17 residues long. DNA for the CDR3: TGTGCCAGCAGTTTAGCGGGGGCTAGCGGGAGGGGCTACGAGCAGTACTTC. It translates to CASSLAGASGRGYEQYF.

The J gene is TRBJ2-4, the V gene TRBV4-1; a weak D match, TRBD1 (6 bases). The germline V gene has CDR1 MGHRA and CDR2 YSYEKL. The germline V and J ends were trimmed by 1 base and 8 bases, with 9 bases remaining between them. This CDR3 contains 13 residues. The CDR3 spells CASSQGQGYIQYF. The DNA of the CDR3 is TGCGCCAGCAGCCAAGGCCAGGGGTACATTCAGTACTTC.

This clone turned up a few times. V gene TRBV6-1 combines with J gene TRBJ1-2, with D possibly matching TRBD1 (5 bases). The CDR3 sequence is 17 residues long. Germline V lookup: CDR1 MNHNS, CDR2 SASEGT. V lost 2 bases and J lost 0, with 16 bases in between. CDR3 DNA: TGTGCCAGCAGTGAATTAGCGGCAGCGACAGCTAACTATGGCTACACCTTC. Amino acid sequence: CASSELAAATANYGYTF.

This chain uses TRBV7-9 with TRBJ1-4; D is possibly TRBD1 (6 bases). V was pared by 6 bases and J by 0 bases, with 14 bases between. This CDR3 has 16 residues. CDR1 is SEHNR and CDR2 is FQNEAQ in the germline V gene (reference sequence). The CDR3 DNA is TGTGCCAGCAGTAGCAGGGGCTTAGCAACTAATGAAAAACTGTTTTTT. This sequence encodes CASSSRGLATNEKLFF. Full variable domain (remainder filled in from reference TRBV7-9 and TRBJ1-4): DTGVSQNPRHKITKRGQNVTFRCDPISEHNRLYWYRQTLGQGPEFLTYFQNEAQLEKSRLLSDRFSAERPKGSFSTLEIQRTEQGDSAMYLCASSSRGLATNEKLFFGSGTQLSVL.

This clone was observed a handful of times. The rearrangement joins TRBV7-7 to TRBJ2-1, with 8 positions matching TRBD2. The CDR3 totals 18 residues. Unmatched junction bases numbered 8, after V lost 1 base and J lost 0 bases. The germline V gene encodes CDR1 SSHAT and CDR2 FNYEAQ (reference sequence). The CDR3 protein is CASSLGSGTTSSYNEQFF. The CDR3 DNA sequence: TGTGCCAGCAGCTTAGGTAGCGGGACCACAAGCTCCTACAATGAGCAGTTCTTC.

V is TRBV28 and J is TRBJ1-3; D not certain. This CDR3 is built from 15 residues. In germline, CDR1 is MDHEN, CDR2 SYDVKM. The CDR3 region has the DNA TGTGCGATACTCCCCTCAGTAAACTCTGGAAACACCATATATTTT. This translates into CAILPSVNSGNTIYF.

The V gene is TRBV7-2, the J gene TRBJ2-7, with D unclear. Germline lookup yields CDR1 SGHTA and CDR2 FQGNSA. CDR3 size: 14 residues. Deletions cut 2 bases from V and 5 bases from J, with 13 bases between. The CDR3 loop is CASSLLTGADEQYF. The CDR3, as DNA: TGTGCCAGCAGCTTATTAACGGGTGCAGACGAGCAGTACTTC.

In DNA, the CDR3 is TGTGCCAGCAGCTTTGGGACTACGAGCACAGATACGCAGTATTTT. This gives the protein CASSFGTTSTDTQYF. This chain uses TRBV7-7 with TRBJ2-3; 7 nucleotides agree with TRBD2. Germline V lookup: CDR1 SSHAT, CDR2 FNYEAQ (reference sequence). The junction had 3 bases not matched to a gene; V was cut back by 3 bases and J by 0 bases. CDR3 length: 15 amino acids.

V is TRBV30 and J is TRBJ2-7; D is unclear. The CDR3 consists of 13 residues. Trimming pared 0 bases from V and 2 bases from J, leaving 8 bases between. Germline values: CDR1 GTSNPN, CDR2 SVGIG (reference sequence). The CDR3 reads CAWSVGVAYEQYF. CDR3 coding DNA: TGTGCCTGGAGTGTTGGGGTAGCCTACGAGCAGTACTTC.

The rearrangement uses TRBV4-3 and TRBJ2-1; D is uncertain. The CDR3 is 16 amino acids. Germline CDR1 and CDR2: LGHNA and YSLEER. Trimming cost V 0 bases and J 5 bases, with 14 bases left between them. CDR3: CASSQDSGYGNNEQFF. The CDR3 DNA sequence: TGCGCCAGCAGCCAAGATTCCGGGTACGGTAACAATGAGCAGTTCTTC.

This chain uses TRBV9 with TRBJ2-7; the D is unclear. Germline CDR1 is SGDLS and CDR2 is YYNGEE. Deletions cut 4 bases from V and 2 bases from J, with 10 bases between. The CDR3 length is 13 residues. The CDR3 DNA sequence: TGTGCCAGCAGCCCCTCATCTACCTACGAGCAGTACTTC. This gives the protein CASSPSSTYEQYF.

This chain uses TRBV4-1 with TRBJ1-1; no clear D. CDR3 length: 14 residues. Trimming took off 0 bases at V and 7 bases at J, with 12 bases between the two ends. Germline CDR1 is MGHRA and CDR2 is YSYEKL. The CDR3 is CASSQEGRLHEAFF. The DNA of the CDR3 is TGCGCCAGCAGCCAAGAAGGACGCCTGCATGAAGCTTTCTTT.

This clone was recorded a few times. The chain is built from TRBV6-5 and TRBJ1-4; 8 nucleotides line up with TRBD1. This CDR3 region has 15 residues. With V trimmed by 5 bases and J by 0 bases, 2 bases remained unmatched. The germline V gene encodes CDR1 MNHEY and CDR2 SVGAGI. CDR3 region: CASSKDRATNEKLFF. The CDR3 bases are TGTGCCAGCAGTAAGGACAGGGCAACTAATGAAAAACTGTTTTTT.

The chain couples TRBV7-9 to TRBJ2-1, with 7 nucleotides matching TRBD1. Losses at the gene ends were 5 bases for V and 4 bases for J; bases not matched to a gene: 8. The CDR3 extends over 15 amino acids. Germline V gene sequence: CDR1 SEHNR, CDR2 FQNEAQ (reference sequence). CDR3 residues: CASSVEGGVYNEQFF. The DNA for the CDR3 is TGTGCCAGCAGCGTAGAAGGGGGCGTGTACAATGAGCAGTTCTTC. Variable domain in full (rest from reference TRBV7-9 and TRBJ2-1): DTGVSQNPRHKITKRGQNVTFRCDPISEHNRLYWYRQTLGQGPEFLTYFQNEAQLEKSRLLSDRFSAERPKGSFSTLEIQRTEQGDSAMYLCASSVEGGVYNEQFFGPGTRLTVL.

This clone showed up just once. The chain links TRBV9 to TRBJ2-3; the D gene is possibly TRBD2 (6 bases). The CDR3 covers 13 residues. Germline V gene data show CDR1 as SGDLS and CDR2 as YYNGEE. Trimming shortened V by 7 bases and J by 0 bases, and 9 bases separated the two germline ends. The CDR3 DNA reads TGTGCCAGCTCGGGAGAGAGCACAGATACGCAGTATTTT. It codes for CASSGESTDTQYF.